The sequence of this T cell receptor beta chain was determined in a study of blood T cells in healthy people across ages. It was with a sample-barcoded 5' primer and a J-beta primer mix that a second PCR of roughly 7 to 12 cycles was run. Via MiXCR, TCRdb re-called the 5' RACE reads, giving one row per CDR3 protein. The sample shows hundreds of thousands of distinct CDR3 sequences, roughly two fifths of them seen only once. This receptor was identified in a man at least 80 years old in good health. Sequencing was done on a sample of blood.

This CDR3 is CASSLEGQGVITNVLTF. CDR3 DNA sequence: TGCGCCAGCAGCTTGGAAGGACAGGGGGTTATAACCAACGTCCTGACTTTC. The gene calls are TRBV5-1 and TRBJ2-6; 10 bases are a match to TRBD1. The length of the CDR3 is 17 residues. V lost 0 bases to trimming and J lost 8 bases; unmatched junction nucleotides: 8. Germline CDR1 reads SGHRS; CDR2 reads YFSETQ.